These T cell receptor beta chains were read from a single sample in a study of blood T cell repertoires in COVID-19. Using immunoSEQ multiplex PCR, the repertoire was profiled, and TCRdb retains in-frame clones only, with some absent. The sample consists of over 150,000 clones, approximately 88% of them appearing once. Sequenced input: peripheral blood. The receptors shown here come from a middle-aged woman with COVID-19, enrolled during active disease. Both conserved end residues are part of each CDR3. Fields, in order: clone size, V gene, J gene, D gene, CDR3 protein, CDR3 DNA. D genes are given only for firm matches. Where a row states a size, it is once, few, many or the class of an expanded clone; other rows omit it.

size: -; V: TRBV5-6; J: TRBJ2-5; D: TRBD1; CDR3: CASSIGGVKTQYF; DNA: TGTGCCAGCAGCATAGGGGGCGTAAAGACCCAGTACTTC
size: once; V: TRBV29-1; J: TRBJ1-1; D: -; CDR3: CSSRIGNTEAFF; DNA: TGCAGCTCCCGAATCGGGAACACTGAAGCTTTCTTT
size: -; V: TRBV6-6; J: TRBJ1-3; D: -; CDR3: CASGRRGRDGNTIYF; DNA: TGTGCCAGCGGCCGCCGAGGGAGAGATGGAAACACCATATATTTT
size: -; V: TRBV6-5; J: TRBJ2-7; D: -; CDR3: CASSHLKGGVGEQYF; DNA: TGTGCCAGCAGTCACCTGAAGGGGGGGGTAGGGGAGCAGTACTTC
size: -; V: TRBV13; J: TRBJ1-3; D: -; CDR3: CASSLGQRGSIYF; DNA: TGTGCCAGCAGCTTAGGCCAACGGGGATCCATATATTTT
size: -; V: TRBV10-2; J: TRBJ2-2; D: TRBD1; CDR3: CASRRDRAEELFF; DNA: TGCGCCAGCAGACGGGACAGGGCGGAGGAGCTGTTTTTT
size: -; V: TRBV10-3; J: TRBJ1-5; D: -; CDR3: CAISEGGGRQPQHF; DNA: TGTGCCATCAGTGAGGGGGGGGGACGACAGCCCCAGCATTTT
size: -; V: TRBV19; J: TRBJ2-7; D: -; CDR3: CASSMEAGGVYEQYF; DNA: TGTGCCAGTAGTATGGAGGCCGGGGGAGTTTACGAGCAGTACTTC
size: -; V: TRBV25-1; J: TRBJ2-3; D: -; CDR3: CASSDPGQSTDTQYF; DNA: TGTGCCAGCAGTGACCCCGGACAGAGCACAGATACGCAGTATTTT
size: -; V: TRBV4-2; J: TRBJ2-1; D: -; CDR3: CASSQDNREFF; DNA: TGTGCCAGCAGCCAAGATAACCGGGAGTTCTTC
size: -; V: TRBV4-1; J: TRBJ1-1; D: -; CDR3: CASTYIFLNTEAFF; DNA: TGCGCCAGCACCTATATTTTCCTGAACACTGAAGCTTTCTTT